This TCR beta chain emerged from a study of cytomegalovirus exposure and HLA in healthy donors. Repertoires were generated with immunoSEQ multiplex PCR, while TCRdb's copy carries only in-frame clones and drops some. The sample consists of roughly 150,000 clones, about nine tenths of them appearing once. The CDR3 contains 13 residues. Trimming pared 2 bases from V and 6 bases from J, leaving 11 bases between. CDR1 and CDR2 from the germline V gene are MNHEY and SVGAGI. Study observations and caveats: Listed as cytomegalovirus-associated were approximately 160 TCR beta chains. A few CMV-associated chains were confirmed in vitro to be specific for CMV antigens. It was reported that the classifier diagnosed cytomegalovirus status with high specificity and sensitivity in both the original and validation cohorts.

For this clone: Its antigen is unidentified.

The sequence derives from a woman aged 18 to 35 in good health and CMV-seropositive. The material sequenced was PBMCs. This rearrangement joins TRBV6-5 to TRBJ2-7, with D perhaps TRBD1 (5 bases). The CDR3 nucleotides are TGTGCCAGCAGTTACCAGGGTATCGGCGAGCAGTACTTC. Protein product: CASSYQGIGEQYF.